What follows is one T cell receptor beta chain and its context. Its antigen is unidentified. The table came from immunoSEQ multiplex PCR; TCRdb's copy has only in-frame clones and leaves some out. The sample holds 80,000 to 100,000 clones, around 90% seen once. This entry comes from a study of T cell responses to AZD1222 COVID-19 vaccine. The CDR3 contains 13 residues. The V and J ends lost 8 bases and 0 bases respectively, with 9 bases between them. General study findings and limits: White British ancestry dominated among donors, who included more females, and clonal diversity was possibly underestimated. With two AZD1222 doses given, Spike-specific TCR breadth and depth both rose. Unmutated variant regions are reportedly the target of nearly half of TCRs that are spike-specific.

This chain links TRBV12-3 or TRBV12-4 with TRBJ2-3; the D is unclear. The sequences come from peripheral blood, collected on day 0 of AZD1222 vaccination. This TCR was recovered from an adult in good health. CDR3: CASEKQSTDTQYF. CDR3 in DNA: TGTGCCAGCGAGAAACAGAGCACAGATACGCAGTATTTT.